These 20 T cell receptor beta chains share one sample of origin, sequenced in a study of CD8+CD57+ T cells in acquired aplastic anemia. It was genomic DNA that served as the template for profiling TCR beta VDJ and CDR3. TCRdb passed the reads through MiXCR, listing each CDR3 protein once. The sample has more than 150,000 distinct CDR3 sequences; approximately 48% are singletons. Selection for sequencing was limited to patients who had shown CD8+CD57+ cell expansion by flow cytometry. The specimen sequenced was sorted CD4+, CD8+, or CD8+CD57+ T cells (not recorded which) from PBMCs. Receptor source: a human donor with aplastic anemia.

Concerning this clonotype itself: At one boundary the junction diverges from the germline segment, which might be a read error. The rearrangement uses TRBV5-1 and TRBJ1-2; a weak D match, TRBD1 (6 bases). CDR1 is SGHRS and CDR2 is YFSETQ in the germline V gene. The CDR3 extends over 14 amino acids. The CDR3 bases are TGCGCCAGCAGCTTGGCCTCAGGGGTCTATGGCTGCACCTTC. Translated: CASSLASGVYGCTF.

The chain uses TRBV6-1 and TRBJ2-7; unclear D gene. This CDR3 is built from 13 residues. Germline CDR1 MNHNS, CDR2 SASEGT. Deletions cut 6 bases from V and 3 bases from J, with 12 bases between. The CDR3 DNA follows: TGTGCCAGCAGGTCGGTAGGAGTCTACGAGCAGTACTTC. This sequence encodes CASRSVGVYEQYF.

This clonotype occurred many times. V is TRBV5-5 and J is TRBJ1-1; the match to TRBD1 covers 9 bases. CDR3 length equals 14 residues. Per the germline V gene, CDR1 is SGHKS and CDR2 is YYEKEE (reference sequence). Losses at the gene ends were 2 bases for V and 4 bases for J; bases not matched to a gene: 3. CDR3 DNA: TGTGCCAGCAGCTTTCAGACAGGGGGCACTGAAGCTTTCTTT. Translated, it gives CASSFQTGGTEAFF.

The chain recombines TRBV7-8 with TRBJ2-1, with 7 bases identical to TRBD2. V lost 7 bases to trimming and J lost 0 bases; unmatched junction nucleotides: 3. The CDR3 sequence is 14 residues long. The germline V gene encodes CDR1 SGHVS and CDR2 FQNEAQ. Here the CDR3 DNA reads TGTGCCAGCACGGGAGGCAGCTCCTACAATGAGCAGTTCTTC. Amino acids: CASTGGSSYNEQFF.

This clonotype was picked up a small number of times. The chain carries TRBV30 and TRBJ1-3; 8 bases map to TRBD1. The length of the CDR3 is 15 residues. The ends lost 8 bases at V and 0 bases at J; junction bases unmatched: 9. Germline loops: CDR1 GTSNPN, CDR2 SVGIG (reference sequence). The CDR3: CAGTDDRGSGNTIYF. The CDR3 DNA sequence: TGTGCCGGGACCGACGACAGGGGCTCTGGAAACACCATATATTTT.

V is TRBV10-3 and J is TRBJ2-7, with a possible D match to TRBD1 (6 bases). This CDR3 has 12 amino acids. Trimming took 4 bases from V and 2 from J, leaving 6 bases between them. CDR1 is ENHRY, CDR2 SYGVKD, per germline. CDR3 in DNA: TGTGCCATCAGTGGGACAGCCTACGAGCAGTACTTC. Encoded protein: CAISGTAYEQYF.

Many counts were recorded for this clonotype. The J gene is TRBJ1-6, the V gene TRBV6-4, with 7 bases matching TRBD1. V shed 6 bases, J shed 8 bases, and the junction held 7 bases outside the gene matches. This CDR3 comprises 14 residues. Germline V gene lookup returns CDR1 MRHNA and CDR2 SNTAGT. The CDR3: CASRGDRAYSPLHF. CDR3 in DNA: TGTGCCAGCAGGGGCGACAGGGCCTATTCACCCCTCCACTTT.

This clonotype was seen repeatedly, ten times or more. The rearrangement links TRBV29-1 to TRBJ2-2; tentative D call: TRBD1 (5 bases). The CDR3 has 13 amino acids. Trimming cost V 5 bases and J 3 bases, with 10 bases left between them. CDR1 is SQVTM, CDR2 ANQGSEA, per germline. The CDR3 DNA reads TGCAGCGTTATCGGCAGGGACACCGGGGAGCTGTTTTTT. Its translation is CSVIGRDTGELFF.

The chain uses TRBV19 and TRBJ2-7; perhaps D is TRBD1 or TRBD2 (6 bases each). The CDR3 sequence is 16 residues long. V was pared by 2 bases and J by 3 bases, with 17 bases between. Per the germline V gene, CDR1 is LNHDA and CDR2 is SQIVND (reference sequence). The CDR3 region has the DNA TGTGCCAGTAGTATATGGGGGGCGGCAAGAAGCTACGAGCAGTACTTC. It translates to CASSIWGAARSYEQYF.

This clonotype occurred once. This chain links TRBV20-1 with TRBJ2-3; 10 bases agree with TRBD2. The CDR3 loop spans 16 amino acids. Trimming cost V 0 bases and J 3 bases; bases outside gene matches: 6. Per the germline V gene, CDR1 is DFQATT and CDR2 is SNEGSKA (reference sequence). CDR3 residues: CSARDPSGSRTDTQYF. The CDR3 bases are TGCAGTGCTAGAGATCCTAGCGGGAGTAGGACAGATACGCAGTATTTT.

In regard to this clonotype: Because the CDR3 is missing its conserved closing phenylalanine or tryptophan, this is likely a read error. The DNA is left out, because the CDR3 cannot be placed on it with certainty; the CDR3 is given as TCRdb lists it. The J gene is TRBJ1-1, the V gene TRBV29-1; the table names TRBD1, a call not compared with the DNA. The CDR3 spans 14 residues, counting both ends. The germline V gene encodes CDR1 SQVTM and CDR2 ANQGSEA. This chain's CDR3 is CSVVNLDRVGGPAY.

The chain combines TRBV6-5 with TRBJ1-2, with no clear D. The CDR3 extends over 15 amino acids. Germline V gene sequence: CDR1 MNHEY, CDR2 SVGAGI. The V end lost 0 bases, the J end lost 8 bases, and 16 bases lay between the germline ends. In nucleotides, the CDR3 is TGTGCCAGCAGTTACTCGAGTTTCTCCGGAGCGGGCTACACCTTC. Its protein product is CASSYSSFSGAGYTF.

CDR3 protein: CSYRAGGPPDEQYF. The DNA of the CDR3 is TGCAGCTATCGGGCGGGAGGGCCCCCCGACGAGCAGTACTTC. V and J are TRBV29-1 and TRBJ2-7; TRBD2 aligns across 9 bases. This CDR3 region has 14 residues. V lost 8 bases, J lost 5 bases, and 13 bases stayed unmatched. CDR1 SQVTM and CDR2 ANQGSEA come from the germline V gene.

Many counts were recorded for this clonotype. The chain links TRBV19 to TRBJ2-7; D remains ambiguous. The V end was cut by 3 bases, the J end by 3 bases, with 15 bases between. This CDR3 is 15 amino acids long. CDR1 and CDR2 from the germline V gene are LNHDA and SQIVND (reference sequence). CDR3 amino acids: CASSMEKYPFYEQYF. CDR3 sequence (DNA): TGTGCCAGTAGTATGGAAAAGTATCCCTTCTACGAGCAGTACTTC.

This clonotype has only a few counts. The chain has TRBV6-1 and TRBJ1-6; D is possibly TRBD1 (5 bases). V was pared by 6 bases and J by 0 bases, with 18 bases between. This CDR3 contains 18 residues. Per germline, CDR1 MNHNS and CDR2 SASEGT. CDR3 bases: TGTGCCAGCAGCCTACGACTCGGAGGGGTCTCCTATAATTCACCCCTCCACTTT. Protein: CASSLRLGGVSYNSPLHF.

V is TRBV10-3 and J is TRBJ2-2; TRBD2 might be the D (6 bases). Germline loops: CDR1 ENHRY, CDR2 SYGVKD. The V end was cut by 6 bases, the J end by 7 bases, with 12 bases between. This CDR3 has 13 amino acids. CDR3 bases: TGTGCCATCAGCCGACTAGTTGGCGGGGAGCTGTTTTTT. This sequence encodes CAISRLVGGELFF.

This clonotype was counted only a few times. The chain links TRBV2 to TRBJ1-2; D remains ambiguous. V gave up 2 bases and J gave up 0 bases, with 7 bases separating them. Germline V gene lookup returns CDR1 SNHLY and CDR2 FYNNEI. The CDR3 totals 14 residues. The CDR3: CASSESGTNYGYTF. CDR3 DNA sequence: TGTGCCAGCAGTGAAAGCGGGACTAACTATGGCTACACCTTC.

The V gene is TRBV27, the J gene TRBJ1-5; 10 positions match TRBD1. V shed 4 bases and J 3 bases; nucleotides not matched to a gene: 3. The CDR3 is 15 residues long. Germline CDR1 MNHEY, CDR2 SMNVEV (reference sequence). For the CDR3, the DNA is TGTGCCAGCAGTTCGACAGGGGGCTTCAATCAGCCCCAGCATTTT. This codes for CASSSTGGFNQPQHF.

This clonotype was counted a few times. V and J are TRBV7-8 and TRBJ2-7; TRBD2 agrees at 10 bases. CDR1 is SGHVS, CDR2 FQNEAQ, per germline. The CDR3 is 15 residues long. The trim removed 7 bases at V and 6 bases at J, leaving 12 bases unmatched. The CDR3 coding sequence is TGTGCCAGCAACAGCGGGGGGGGCGCGGAAGGCGAGCAGTACTTC. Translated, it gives CASNSGGGAEGEQYF.

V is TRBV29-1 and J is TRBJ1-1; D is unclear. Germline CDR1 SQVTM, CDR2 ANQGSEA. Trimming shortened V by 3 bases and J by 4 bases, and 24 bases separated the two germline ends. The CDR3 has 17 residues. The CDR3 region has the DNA TGCAGCGTTGATTATAGGACGGCCTACTCCAAGGGCACTGAAGCTTTCTTT. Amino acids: CSVDYRTAYSKGTEAFF. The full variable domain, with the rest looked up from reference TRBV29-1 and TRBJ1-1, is SAVISQKPSRDICQRGTSLTIQCQVDSQVTMMFWYRQQPGQSLTLIATANQGSEATYESGFVIDKFPISRPNLTFSTLTVSNMSPEDSSIYLCSVDYRTAYSKGTEAFFGQGTRLTVV.